The clone carrying this T cell receptor (beta chain) was picked up many times. These data come from a study of T-cell reconstitution after alpha-beta-depleted transplantation in children. Unique molecular identifiers were incorporated during preparation of the TCRbeta library. MiXCR was run by TCRdb on the PCR reads, yielding one entry per CDR3 protein. Of around 340,000 distinct CDR3 sequences listed, about an eighth are singletons. After removal of 3 bases from V and 2 bases from J, the junction contained 5 bases not matched to a gene. The CDR3 is 15 residues long. CDR1 and CDR2 from the germline V gene are SGHTA and FQGNSA.

The sample in question was PBMCs, obtained from the stem cell graft. The TCR comes from a human donor who donated a stem cell graft to a child with Fanconi anemia. The rearrangement uses TRBV7-2 and TRBJ2-3; TRBD1 aligns across 7 bases. As DNA, the CDR3 is TGTGCCAGCAGCTTTGGGACAGCCTACACAGATACGCAGTATTTT. Translating gives CASSFGTAYTDTQYF.